The 17 T cell receptor beta chains listed next were all sequenced from one sample in a study of T cell responses to AZD1222 COVID-19 vaccine. TCRdb keeps only in-frame clones here, not all; method: immunoSEQ multiplex PCR. This sample has roughly 77,000 clones, with roughly 90% found just once. Sequences were derived from peripheral blood, sampled on day 0 of MenACWY control vaccination. The receptors stem from an adult in good health.

The chain employs TRBV6-5 and TRBJ1-6; D is ambiguous. Trimming took 6 bases from V and 6 from J, leaving 9 bases between them. Germline CDR1 MNHEY, CDR2 SVGAGI. The CDR3 runs to 13 residues. CDR3 coding DNA: TGTGCCAGCAGAGGACGCTTTAATTCACCCCTCCACTTT. It codes for CASRGRFNSPLHF.

This chain joins TRBV9 and TRBJ2-2, with D unclear. The length of the CDR3 is 14 residues. Germline CDR1 is SGDLS and CDR2 is YYNGEE. The V and J ends lost 0 bases and 6 bases respectively, with 9 bases between them. The CDR3 coding sequence is TGTGCCAGCAGCGTAGGGGAAGGGTCCGGGGAGCTGTTTTTT. Its protein product is CASSVGEGSGELFF. The variable domain in full, completed from reference TRBV9 and TRBJ2-2, reads DSGVTQTPKHLITATGQRVTLRCSPRSGDLSVYWYQQSLDQGLQFLIQYYNGEERAKGNILERFSAQQFPDLHSELNLSSLELGDSALYFCASSVGEGSGELFFGEGSRLTVL.

The chain joins TRBV18 to TRBJ1-2; 8 bases match TRBD1. Germline values: CDR1 KGHSH, CDR2 LQKENI. The CDR3 extends over 13 amino acids. The J segment lost 7 bases and the V segment lost 6 bases, leaving 7 bases of the junction unmatched. For the CDR3, the DNA is TGTGCCAGCTCGGGAGGCAGGGGGCTTGGCTACACCTTC. Encoded protein: CASSGGRGLGYTF.

The chain links TRBV7-2 to TRBJ1-1; possibly TRBD1 for D (5 bases). This CDR3 is built from 14 residues. Looked up from germline, CDR1 is SGHTA and CDR2 is FQGNSA. With 2 bases removed from V and 1 base from J, the gap between germline ends came to 8 bases. The CDR3 coding sequence is TGTGCCAGCAGCTTACGGGGGGAGAACACTGAAGCTTTCTTT. Its protein is CASSLRGENTEAFF.

This clone was seen once. V usage is TRBV20-1 and J usage is TRBJ1-5; 7 positions match TRBD1. Germline V gene lookup returns CDR1 DFQATT and CDR2 SNEGSKA (reference sequence). V shed 3 bases, J shed 4 bases, and the junction held 6 bases outside the gene matches. This CDR3 is built from 14 residues. DNA for the CDR3: TGCAGTGCTAGTTATAGACAGGGAAATCAGCCCCAGCATTTT. Translation: CSASYRQGNQPQHF.

This clone was found a few times. The genes are TRBV5-1 and TRBJ2-5; the D gene is possibly TRBD1 (6 bases). Germline lookup yields CDR1 SGHRS and CDR2 YFSETQ. CDR3 length equals 14 residues. V dropped 4 bases and J dropped 1 base, with 11 bases sitting between them. In nucleotides, the CDR3 is TGCGCCAGCAGCCCCCGACAGGCCCAAGAGACCCAGTACTTC. Its translation: CASSPRQAQETQYF.

This chain links TRBV7-2 with TRBJ1-4; D not resolved. Germline V gene lookup returns CDR1 SGHTA and CDR2 FQGNSA. V was shortened by 1 base and J by 3 bases, with 6 bases between the two germline ends. CDR3 size: 14 residues. CDR3 in amino acids: CASSLEHSNEKLFF. In DNA, the CDR3 is TGTGCCAGCAGCTTAGAACATTCTAATGAAAAACTGTTTTTT. Filled out from reference TRBV7-2 and TRBJ1-4, the complete variable domain reads GAGVSQSPSNKVTEKGKDVELRCDPISGHTALYWYRQSLGQGLEFLIYFQGNSAPDKSGLPSDRFSAERTGGSVSTLTIQRTQQEDSAVYLCASSLEHSNEKLFFGSGTQLSVL.

This chain links TRBV10-3 with TRBJ1-1, with D possibly matching TRBD1 (6 bases). This CDR3 region has 15 residues. Germline-derived CDR1 and CDR2 are ENHRY and SYGVKD. V was clipped by 4 bases and J by 1 base, with 13 bases between them. The CDR3 sequence: CAISAITGKNTEAFF. For the CDR3, the DNA is TGTGCCATCAGTGCCATCACAGGGAAGAACACTGAAGCTTTCTTT.

The chain is built from TRBV19 and TRBJ1-5; no firm D call. Germline CDR1 and CDR2: LNHDA and SQIVND (reference sequence). Trimming took 3 bases from V and 9 from J, leaving 15 bases between them. CDR3 length: 14 residues. The CDR3 reads CASSIVEDLAPQHF. The CDR3 bases are TGTGCCAGTAGTATCGTGGAGGATTTGGCGCCCCAGCATTTT.

This rearrangement joins TRBV5-4 to TRBJ2-5, with 8 bases identical to TRBD1. The CDR3 has 15 residues. V shed 0 bases and J 4 bases; nucleotides not matched to a gene: 5. Germline V CDR1 and CDR2: SGHNT, YYREEE (reference sequence). The CDR3 DNA follows: TGTGCCAGCAGCTTGGGGGGCAGGGGGCGAGAGACCCAGTACTTC. Translating it yields CASSLGGRGRETQYF. Based on the CDR3 plus reference TRBV5-4 and TRBJ2-5, the full variable domain is ETGVTQSPTHLIKTRGQQVTLRCSSQSGHNTVSWYQQALGQGPQFIFQYYREEENGRGNFPPRFSGLQFPNYSSELNVNALELDDSALYLCASSLGGRGRETQYFGPGTRLLVL.

The V gene is TRBV6-5, the J gene TRBJ1-2, with D uncertain. CDR1 MNHEY and CDR2 SVGAGI come from the germline V gene. The CDR3 spans 13 residues. Trimming took off 4 bases at V and 2 bases at J, with 8 bases between the two ends. The CDR3 DNA follows: TGTGCCAGCAGTTTTCAGGAAAACTATGGCTACACCTTC. Protein: CASSFQENYGYTF.

The chain joins TRBV30 to TRBJ1-5; D possibly corresponds to TRBD1 (5 bases). The V end was cut by 1 base, the J end by 10 bases, with 14 bases between. The length of the CDR3 is 13 residues. CDR1 and CDR2 from the germline V gene are GTSNPN and SVGIG (reference sequence). CDR3 loop: CAWSAGPDHPQHF. CDR3 nucleotide sequence: TGTGCCTGGAGTGCGGGACCCGACCATCCCCAGCATTTT. The full variable domain, in which reference TRBV30 and TRBJ1-5 provide the parts outside the CDR3, is SQTIHQWPATLVQPVGSPLSLECTVEGTSNPNLYWYRQAAGRGLQLLFYSVGIGQISSEVPQNLSASRPQDRQFILSSKKLLLSDSGFYLCAWSAGPDHPQHFGDGTRLSIL.

The chain couples TRBV5-6 to TRBJ2-3; D is unclear. The CDR3 consists of 15 residues. With 2 bases removed from V and 4 bases from J, the gap between germline ends came to 14 bases. Germline V gene lookup returns CDR1 SGHDT and CDR2 YYEEEE. The CDR3: CASSLRSGLADTQYF. The CDR3, as DNA: TGTGCCAGCAGCTTAAGGTCAGGCCTCGCAGATACGCAGTATTTT.

The chain carries TRBV12-3 or TRBV12-4 and TRBJ2-4, with D perhaps matching TRBD1 (5 bases). The CDR3 covers 12 residues. V lost 7 bases to trimming and J lost 15 bases, with 19 bases between them. CDR3 DNA sequence: TGTGCCAGCACCGACGACGGACACGTTCCGTACTTC. It encodes CASTDDGHVPYF.

V is TRBV9 and J is TRBJ2-6; D not resolved. Germline V gene sequence: CDR1 SGDLS, CDR2 YYNGEE. Trimming took off 2 bases at V and 1 base at J, with 1 base between the two ends. The CDR3 consists of 13 residues. CDR3 coding DNA: TGTGCCAGCAGCGTGTCTGGGGCCAACGTCCTGACTTTC. It yields the protein CASSVSGANVLTF.

The V and J genes are TRBV12-3 or TRBV12-4 and TRBJ1-2, with D uncertain. V gave up 2 bases and J gave up 0 bases, with 4 bases separating them. This CDR3 region has 13 residues. In nucleotides, the CDR3 is TGTGCCAGCAGTTTAAATACTAACTATGGCTACACCTTC. Protein product: CASSLNTNYGYTF.

The genes are TRBV30 and TRBJ1-1; D is possibly TRBD1 (5 bases). This CDR3 contains 11 residues. Germline values: CDR1 GTSNPN, CDR2 SVGIG (reference sequence). Trimming pared 5 bases from V and 3 bases from J, leaving 7 bases between. The DNA of the CDR3 is TGTGCCTGGGCAGGGTACACTGAAGCTTTCTTT. Amino acid sequence: CAWAGYTEAFF. Looking up the rest from reference TRBV30 and TRBJ1-1 gives the full variable domain: SQTIHQWPATLVQPVGSPLSLECTVEGTSNPNLYWYRQAAGRGLQLLFYSVGIGQISSEVPQNLSASRPQDRQFILSSKKLLLSDSGFYLCAWAGYTEAFFGQGTRLTVV.